Following are 16 T cell receptor beta chains from one sample sequenced in a study of blood T cells in healthy people across ages. Together with a sample-barcoded 5' primer, a J-beta primer mix was included in a second PCR lasting roughly 6 to 12 cycles. One entry per CDR3 protein results from TCRdb running MiXCR on the 5' RACE reads. Seen here are about 1,500,000 distinct CDR3 sequences, 28% observed once, and the top ten hold about 7.7%. The specimen was blood. The origin of the receptors is a woman aged 25 to 39 in good health.

The chain links TRBV5-5 to TRBJ2-4; D is perhaps TRBD1 (5 bases). The V end was cut by 3 bases, the J end by 3 bases, with 10 bases between. This CDR3 is 14 amino acids long. CDR1 and CDR2 (germline): SGHKS, YYEKEE (reference sequence). CDR3 nucleotide sequence: TGTGCCAGCAGCTCAGGGTTGAACAAAAACATTCAGTACTTC. Protein: CASSSGLNKNIQYF.

This clonotype has a handful of counts. This sequence joins TRBV6-6 and TRBJ2-1; D possibly corresponds to TRBD1 (6 bases). This CDR3 is 14 amino acids long. Trimming took 6 bases from V and 5 from J, leaving 14 bases between them. From germline, CDR1 is MNHNY and CDR2 SVGAGI (reference sequence). CDR3 loop: CASRGARLNNEQFF. CDR3 DNA sequence: TGTGCCAGCAGGGGGGCTAGACTAAACAATGAGCAGTTCTTC.

This clonotype was detected a few times. J is TRBJ1-2 and V is TRBV20-1; maybe TRBD1 (5 bases). V dropped 2 bases and J dropped 1 base, with 20 bases sitting between them. This CDR3 has 17 amino acids. Per germline, CDR1 DFQATT and CDR2 SNEGSKA (reference sequence). The chain's CDR3 is CSARPLGRDRGNYGYTF. The CDR3 DNA is TGCAGTGCTAGACCCCTGGGGAGGGACCGGGGTAACTATGGCTACACCTTC.

In its sample, this clonotype was seen a few times. The chain employs TRBV7-7 and TRBJ2-5; D gene uncertain. The CDR3 is 14 amino acids. Trimming took 6 bases from V and 2 from J, leaving 13 bases between them. In germline, CDR1 is SSHAT, CDR2 FNYEAQ (reference sequence). Here the CDR3 DNA reads TGTGCCAGCAGGCAAAACACCGATCAAGAGACCCAGTACTTC. Translation: CASRQNTDQETQYF.

This clonotype came up a few times. V usage is TRBV20-1 and J usage is TRBJ2-3; possibly TRBD2 for D (7 bases). CDR3 length equals 14 residues. CDR1 and CDR2 from the germline V gene are DFQATT and SNEGSKA (reference sequence). Between the trimmed V and J ends, which lost 5 bases and 5 bases, there was a span of 17 bases. Here the CDR3 DNA reads TGCAGTGCTCGACTGCGTAGGGGGGGAGATACGCAGTATTTT. Amino acid sequence: CSARLRRGGDTQYF.

The V gene is TRBV10-2, the J gene TRBJ1-2; TRBD1 agrees at 8 bases. The CDR3 contains 13 residues. V lost 6 bases to trimming and J lost 6 bases; unmatched junction nucleotides: 6. Per the germline V gene, CDR1 is WSHSY and CDR2 is SAAADI. The CDR3 loop is CASSVVTGDGYTF. CDR3 sequence (DNA): TGCGCCAGCAGCGTCGTGACAGGGGATGGCTACACCTTC.

The genes are TRBV27 and TRBJ2-7, with D hard to call. The CDR3 extends over 13 amino acids. Germline CDR1 is MNHEY and CDR2 is SMNVEV (reference sequence). V lost 4 bases and J 7 bases, leaving 14 bases between the germline ends. This chain's CDR3 is CASSSSRTYEQYF. The CDR3 bases are TGTGCCAGCAGTTCGTCCAGGACGTATGAGCAGTACTTC.

In its sample, this clonotype was seen many times. The rearrangement uses TRBV10-3 and TRBJ2-4; D is possibly TRBD1 (6 bases). Trimming shortened V by 2 bases and J by 13 bases, and 12 bases separated the two germline ends. CDR1 is ENHRY, CDR2 SYGVKD, per germline. The CDR3 has 12 residues. The CDR3 reads CAISEARQEQYF. CDR3 DNA sequence: TGTGCCATCAGTGAGGCAAGACAGGAGCAGTACTTC.

The CDR3 nucleotides are TGTGCCAGCAGCGTAGCGGTACAGTTCAACACTGAAGCTTTCTTT. It is translated as CASSVAVQFNTEAFF. The chain links TRBV9 to TRBJ1-1; D is uncertain. This CDR3 comprises 15 residues. Germline loops: CDR1 SGDLS, CDR2 YYNGEE. The V and J ends lost 0 bases and 2 bases respectively, with 11 bases between them.

In this sample, this clonotype turned up a few times. The junction departs from germline at one end; a sequencing error may be responsible. CDR3 nucleotides: TGTGCCAGCAGCGGCGGGACAATTGGGGTTTACAGTGAGCAGTTCTTC. This encodes CASSGGTIGVYSEQFF. The rearrangement uses TRBV2 and TRBJ2-1, with D perhaps being TRBD1 or TRBD2 (6 bases each). The germline V gene encodes CDR1 SNHLY and CDR2 FYNNEI. The CDR3 sequence is 16 residues long.

The chain couples TRBV20-1 to TRBJ2-7; D remains ambiguous. The DNA end favors TRBJ2-5, so the J call may be wrong. Germline CDR1 and CDR2: DFQATT and SNEGSKA (reference sequence). This CDR3 comprises 15 residues. The DNA of the CDR3 is TGCAGTGCTAGAGATGGCTTGACTGCTGGGGAGACCCAGTACTTC. Encoded protein: CSARDGLTAGETQYF.

The sample holds a few counts of this clonotype. The chain is built from TRBV16 and TRBJ1-6; D call uncertain. The length of the CDR3 is 14 residues. V gave up 0 bases and J gave up 7 bases, with 7 bases separating them. Germline CDR1 and CDR2: KGHSY and FQNENV. This CDR3 is CASSQSTSNSPLHF. The CDR3 coding sequence is TGTGCCAGCAGCCAATCCACAAGCAATTCACCCCTCCACTTT. The full variable domain, with the rest looked up from reference TRBV16 and TRBJ1-6, is GEEVAQTPKHLVRGEGQKAKLYCAPIKGHSYVFWYQQVLKNEFKFLISFQNENVFDETGMPKERFSAKCLPNSPCSLEIQATKLEDSAVYFCASSQSTSNSPLHFGNGTRLTVT.

This clonotype was counted a few times. The chain links TRBV6-6 to TRBJ1-1, with D perhaps TRBD1 (5 bases). The germline V gene has CDR1 MNHNY and CDR2 SVGAGI (reference sequence). V lost 6 bases, J lost 7 bases, and 15 bases lay in between. This CDR3 is 13 amino acids long. The chain's CDR3 is CASSLRGEGEAFF. CDR3 in DNA: TGTGCCAGCAGCCTACGAGGGGAGGGTGAAGCTTTCTTT.

As for this clonotype: This may arise from a read error, as a much more abundant clone is one base away. The chain couples TRBV12-3 or TRBV12-4 to TRBJ2-3; a possible D gene is TRBD1 (6 bases). The CDR3 extends over 13 amino acids. The CDR3 loop is CASSQQGPDAQYF. For the CDR3, the DNA is TGTGCCAGCAGTCAACAGGGTCCAGATGCGCAGTATTTT.

This clonotype was observed at least ten times. A read error may explain this, as a much larger clone is one base away. The J gene is TRBJ2-5, the V gene TRBV29-1, with D possibly TRBD2 on 5 matching bases. The CDR3 sequence is 13 residues long. V shed 3 bases and J shed 11 bases, with 19 bases lying between them. Germline CDR1 reads SQVTM; CDR2 reads ANQGSEA. The CDR3 DNA is TGCAGCGTTGATTTTTCGGAGGTGGATGAGCAGTACTTC. Translating gives CSVDFSEVDEQYF.

To note about this clonotype: Because it lacks the conserved phenylalanine or tryptophan at the end, this CDR3 is likely a read error. This chain links TRBV2 with TRBJ2-4, with D unresolved. The germline gives CDR1 SNHLY, CDR2 FYNNEI. This CDR3 spans 16 amino acids. The V gene lost 7 bases and the J gene lost 0 bases, with 16 bases spanning the gap. The CDR3 DNA sequence: TGTGCCAGCACCAAATCCACCCTACTAGCCAAAAACATTCAGTACTGC. Amino acids: CASTKSTLLAKNIQYC.